The next 24 T cell receptor beta chains were all read from a single sample in a study of blood T cells in healthy people across ages. The authors ran a second PCR of 7 to 11 cycles using a sample-barcoded 5' primer and a J-beta primer mix. One entry per CDR3 protein results from TCRdb running MiXCR on the 5' RACE reads. The table has 1.5 million to 2 million distinct CDR3 sequences, roughly 27% seen once. What was sequenced was blood. These receptors all stem from a woman aged 25 to 45 in good health.

The CDR3 DNA reads as TGCAGTGCTAGAGCTCCGACAGGAGGGCCTAACTATGGCTACACCTTC. Amino acid sequence: CSARAPTGGPNYGYTF. The V gene is TRBV20-1, the J gene TRBJ1-2; a weak D match, TRBD1 (6 bases). The CDR3 runs to 16 residues. The germline V gene encodes CDR1 DFQATT and CDR2 SNEGSKA (reference sequence). Trimming took 1 base from V and 0 from J, leaving 15 bases between them.

This chain links TRBV12-5 with TRBJ2-1, with 8 bases aligning to TRBD1. CDR1 and CDR2 (germline): LGHNT, FRNRAP. The J segment lost 7 bases and the V segment lost 4 bases, leaving 6 bases of the junction unmatched. CDR3 length: 14 residues. CDR3 sequence reads: CASGSYRQGNEQFF. Here the CDR3 DNA reads TGTGCTAGTGGTTCCTATAGACAGGGGAATGAGCAGTTCTTC.

The chain has TRBV5-5 and TRBJ1-5; the D gene is possibly TRBD1 (5 bases). The DNA end lines up better with TRBJ2-3; the J call may be wrong. CDR1 SGHKS and CDR2 YYEKEE come from the germline V gene (reference sequence). The length of the CDR3 is 14 residues. CDR3 coding DNA: TGTGCCAGCAGCTTGACTGACAGCAATCAGCCCCAGTATTTT. It encodes CASSLTDSNQPQYF.

Details on this clonotype: A much larger clone differs by one base, so this may be a read error. The chain links TRBV5-1 to TRBJ1-4; tentatively, D is TRBD1 (5 bases). CDR1 is SGHRS, CDR2 YFSETQ, per germline. The CDR3 sequence is 16 residues long. This CDR3 is CAGSPGTPSTNEKLFF. DNA of the CDR3: TGCGCCGGCAGCCCCGGGACGCCCTCAACTAATGAAAAACTGTTTTTT.

This clonotype was counted a few times. The chain uses TRBV5-6 and TRBJ2-1; TRBD2 is a possible D gene (5 bases). The germline V and J ends were trimmed by 5 bases and 9 bases, with 12 bases remaining between them. The CDR3 is 12 residues long. Germline CDR1 is SGHDT and CDR2 is YYEEEE. This chain's CDR3 is CASSRSAGEQFF. The CDR3 region has the DNA TGTGCCAGCAGTCGATCCGCGGGTGAGCAGTTCTTC.

The chain combines TRBV12-3 or TRBV12-4 with TRBJ1-1; D gene unclear. Deletions cut 6 bases from V and 7 bases from J, with 18 bases between. The CDR3 totals 14 residues. CDR3 sequence (DNA): TGTGCCAGCAGCCCTCAAGGCGCCGGCCTTGAAGCTTTCTTT. It codes for CASSPQGAGLEAFF.

The table lists this clonotype with a few counts. Germline and junction disagree at one end, which may indicate a read error. The chain is built from TRBV2 and TRBJ2-5, with D perhaps TRBD2 (5 bases). This CDR3 contains 12 residues. Germline loops: CDR1 SNHLY, CDR2 FYNNEI. The CDR3 is CVSGNPWETQYF. In DNA, the CDR3 is TGTGTCAGCGGAAATCCTTGGGAGACCCAGTACTTC.

This chain links TRBV19 with TRBJ2-5; D is possibly TRBD1 (5 bases). The V end lost 8 bases, the J end lost 1 base, and 8 bases lay between the germline ends. This CDR3 contains 12 residues. CDR1 is LNHDA, CDR2 SQIVND, per germline (reference sequence). The CDR3 nucleotides are TGTGCCAGTGCTCAGGGCCAAGAGACCCAGTACTTC. Translation: CASAQGQETQYF.

As regards this clonotype: This sequence may be a read error, since a much larger clone differs from it by one base. This chain links TRBV7-9 with TRBJ2-3, with D maybe TRBD1 (6 bases). CDR1 is SEHNR and CDR2 is FQNEAQ in the germline V gene (reference sequence). This CDR3 is built from 16 residues. The V end was cut by 6 bases, the J end by 6 bases, with 22 bases between. CDR3 nucleotides: TGTGCCAGCAGACCCAGGGGCGGAGAGGCCCGTGATACGCAGTATTTT. Its translation is CASRPRGGEARDTQYF. The variable domain in full, completed from reference TRBV7-9 and TRBJ2-3, reads DTGVSQNPRHKITKRGQNVTFRCDPISEHNRLYWYRQTLGQGPEFLTYFQNEAQLEKSRLLSDRFSAERPKGSFSTLEIQRTEQGDSAMYLCASRPRGGEARDTQYFGPGTRLTVL.

J is TRBJ2-1 and V is TRBV10-3, with a tentative D call TRBD2 (5 bases). This CDR3 spans 12 amino acids. V was cut by 10 bases and J by 7 bases, with 14 bases left in between. Germline-derived CDR1 and CDR2 are ENHRY and SYGVKD. CDR3 bases: TGTGCCACGGGATTCGATTCGAATGAGCAGTTCTTC. Encoded protein: CATGFDSNEQFF.

Note on this clonotype: Compared with germline, one end of the junction differs, possibly owing to a read error. J is TRBJ1-6 and V is TRBV12-5, with D possibly being TRBD1 (5 bases). CDR3 length equals 16 residues. Germline CDR1 LGHNT, CDR2 FRNRAP. Written as DNA, the CDR3 is TGTGCCAGTGGTTTGGACCGGGACGCTTATAATTCACCCCTCCACTTT. It specifies CASGLDRDAYNSPLHF.

There are a few counts of this clonotype. V gene TRBV28 combines with J gene TRBJ1-1; TRBD1 might be the D (5 bases). Germline V lookup: CDR1 MDHEN, CDR2 SYDVKM. V lost 8 bases, J lost 5 bases, and 18 bases lay in between. The length of the CDR3 is 14 residues. This chain's CDR3 is CASGGTGRTTEAFF. CDR3 DNA: TGTGCCAGCGGGGGGACGGGGAGGACGACTGAAGCTTTCTTT.

V and J are TRBV12-3 or TRBV12-4 and TRBJ2-4, with TRBD1 matching over 7 bases. V shed 5 bases and J 13 bases; nucleotides not matched to a gene: 11. The CDR3 is made up of 13 amino acids. The CDR3 sequence: CASSPDRAVEQYF. The CDR3 DNA reads as TGTGCCAGCAGTCCCGACAGGGCAGTGGAGCAGTACTTC.

This rearrangement joins TRBV7-9 to TRBJ2-3; D is possibly TRBD1 (6 bases). Germline V CDR1 and CDR2: SEHNR, FQNEAQ (reference sequence). CDR3 size: 16 residues. Trimming removed 1 base from V and 3 bases from J, with 14 bases in between. CDR3 region: CASSLGRQALTDTQYF. CDR3 nucleotides: TGTGCCAGCAGCTTAGGGAGACAGGCGCTTACAGATACGCAGTATTTT.

Concerning this clonotype: Given a much more abundant clone one base away, this may be a read error. This chain uses TRBV7-2 with TRBJ2-5, with 9 bases aligning to TRBD1. The J call may be mistaken, given a closer DNA end match to TRBJ2-7. The CDR3 is 15 residues long. The germline V gene encodes CDR1 SGHTA and CDR2 FQGNSA. The CDR3 nucleotides are TGTGCCAGCAGCCTCGACTGGGACAGGGTCTACGAGCAGTACTTC. Its translation: CASSLDWDRVYEQYF.

This clonotype was picked up a small number of times. This chain links TRBV29-1 with TRBJ2-7; possibly TRBD1 or TRBD2 for D (5 bases each). Trimming took 5 bases from V and 9 from J, leaving 26 bases between them. Germline CDR1 and CDR2: SQVTM and ANQGSEA. The CDR3 extends over 15 amino acids. This CDR3 is CSVRGQGCSTDTQYF. CDR3 DNA: TGCAGCGTTCGAGGGCAGGGATGTTCCACAGATACGCAGTACTTC.

V and J are TRBV5-5 and TRBJ2-1, with D perhaps assigned TRBD1 or TRBD2 (5 bases each). Between the trimmed V and J ends, which lost 4 bases and 10 bases, there was a span of 15 bases. This CDR3 is built from 13 residues. Germline assignment: CDR1 SGHKS and CDR2 YYEKEE (reference sequence). The CDR3 coding sequence is TGTGCCAGCAGCCCGGAGGTATGGGGGGAGCAGTTCTTC. This sequence encodes CASSPEVWGEQFF.

About this clonotype: At one end, the junction sequence differs from germline, possibly due to a read error. This chain uses TRBV5-1 with TRBJ2-1; D unresolved. Germline V CDR1 and CDR2: SGHRS, YFSETQ. CDR3 length: 13 amino acids. Here the CDR3 DNA reads TGCGCCAGCAGCTCCCTCGGTGGGAATGTGCAGTTCTTC. This translates into CASSSLGGNVQFF. Variable domain in full (rest from reference TRBV5-1 and TRBJ2-1): KAGVTQTPRYLIKTRGQQVTLSCSPISGHRSVSWYQQTPGQGLQFLFEYFSETQRNKGNFPGRFSGRQFSNSRSEMNVSTLELGDSALYLCASSSLGGNVQFFGPGTRLTVL.

This clonotype has just a few counts. The chain employs TRBV3-1 and TRBJ1-1; D is perhaps TRBD1 (6 bases). The germline V gene has CDR1 LGHDT and CDR2 YNNKEL (reference sequence). Trimming removed 6 bases at V and 8 bases at J, with 10 bases between. This CDR3 contains 11 residues. Written as DNA, the CDR3 is TGTGCCAGCAGGCAACAGGGAGAAGCTTTCTTT. It translates to CASRQQGEAFF.

This clonotype occurred a few times. The V call is TRBV7-9, the J call TRBJ2-3; D may be TRBD2 (5 bases). The germline V gene has CDR1 SEHNR and CDR2 FQNEAQ (reference sequence). The CDR3 is 13 amino acids. V was cut by 8 bases and J by 1 base, with 10 bases left in between. CDR3 nucleotides: TGTGCCAGCGGAAACGGGGGCACAGATACGCAGTATTTT. It specifies CASGNGGTDTQYF.

The chain links TRBV3-1 to TRBJ2-5; a possible D gene is TRBD2 (8 bases). Trimming left V 6 bases short and J 11 bases short, with 16 bases between. The CDR3 loop spans 12 amino acids. Germline CDR1 reads LGHDT; CDR2 reads YNNKEL (reference sequence). CDR3 in amino acids: CASRGTAGEQYF. DNA for the CDR3: TGTGCCAGCAGGGGGACAGCGGGAGAGCAGTACTTC.

The chain has TRBV28 and TRBJ2-7; 9 bases align to TRBD1. This CDR3 spans 14 amino acids. V shed 6 bases, J shed 5 bases, and the junction held 8 bases outside the gene matches. The germline CDR1 and CDR2 sequences are MDHEN and SYDVKM. The CDR3 here is CASSRDRAVDEQYF. The CDR3 DNA reads TGTGCCAGCAGCAGGGACAGGGCCGTGGACGAGCAGTACTTC.

The chain is built from TRBV28 and TRBJ1-1; D uncertain. In germline, CDR1 is MDHEN, CDR2 SYDVKM. V was cut by 3 bases and J by 8 bases, with 7 bases left in between. This CDR3 spans 11 amino acids. Here the CDR3 DNA reads TGTGCCAGCAGTTTTAATCGGGAAGCTTTCTTT. As protein: CASSFNREAFF. Drawing the rest from reference TRBV28 and TRBJ1-1, the complete variable domain is DVKVTQSSRYLVKRTGEKVFLECVQDMDHENMFWYRQDPGLGLRLIYFSYDVKMKEKGDIPEGYSVSREKKERFSLILESASTNQTSMYLCASSFNREAFFGQGTRLTVV.

This clonotype was picked up many times. This sequence joins TRBV29-1 and TRBJ2-7, with 7 bases aligning to TRBD2. J lost 6 bases, V lost 4 bases, and 6 bases had no gene match. There are 12 residues in the CDR3. The germline gives CDR1 SQVTM, CDR2 ANQGSEA. The CDR3 DNA reads TGCAGCGTTGTAGCGGGTGGTCCCGAGCAGTACTTC. The encoded protein is CSVVAGGPEQYF.